The source of this T cell receptor beta chain is a study of T cells in localized non-small cell lung cancer. Study-wide findings and caveats: Uninvolved adjacent lung had higher T cell clonality than tumor and all other tissues. Adjacent lung had a median roughly 53 of the 100 largest tumor clones.

This CDR3 has 17 amino acids. Germline CDR1 is SGHRS and CDR2 is YFSETQ. Trimming left V 2 bases short and J 0 bases short, with 15 bases between. Sequenced by immunoSEQ multiplex PCR; TCRdb stores in-frame clones only, minus some. The data show tens of thousands of clones, approximately 84% seen once. A note on this clone: Its target is unknown.

This chain connects TRBV5-1 to TRBJ2-1, with D uncertain. The source is a female donor older than 55 with stage I lung adenocarcinoma. This sample comprised peripheral blood, obtained before any cancer treatment. The CDR3: CASSFQSSLSSYNEQFF. CDR3 sequence (DNA): TGCGCCAGCAGCTTTCAAAGTTCCCTTAGCTCCTACAATGAGCAGTTCTTC.